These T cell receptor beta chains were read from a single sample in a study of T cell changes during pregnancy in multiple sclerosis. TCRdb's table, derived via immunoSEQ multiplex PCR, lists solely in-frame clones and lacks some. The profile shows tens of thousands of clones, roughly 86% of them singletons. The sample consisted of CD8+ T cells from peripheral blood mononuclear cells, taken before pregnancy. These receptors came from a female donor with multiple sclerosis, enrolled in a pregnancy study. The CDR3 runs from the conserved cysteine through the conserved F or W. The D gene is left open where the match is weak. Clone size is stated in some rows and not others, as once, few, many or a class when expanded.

CDR3: CASSPHRGSPGELFF
DNA: TGTGCCAGCAGCCCACACCGGGGTAGTCCCGGGGAGCTGTTTTTT
J: TRBJ2-2
V: TRBV9
length: 15
size: -
D: -

CDR3: CASSLSLAGVKTGELFF
DNA: TGTGCCAGCAGCTTAAGTCTAGCGGGGGTTAAGACCGGGGAGCTGTTTTTT
J: TRBJ2-2
V: TRBV5-6
length: 17
size: once
D: TRBD2

CDR3: CASSSTRDRGRETQYF
DNA: TGTGCCAGCAGCTCCACCCGCGACAGGGGAAGAGAGACCCAGTACTTC
J: TRBJ2-5
V: TRBV7-8
length: 16
size: -
D: TRBD1

CDR3: CASSYSGSATEAFF
DNA: TGTGCCAGCAGTTACTCTGGGAGCGCTACTGAAGCTTTCTTT
J: TRBJ1-1
V: TRBV6-5
length: 14
size: -
D: -

CDR3: CASSLVSGIAYEQYF
DNA: TGTGCCAGCAGCTTGGTTAGCGGGATCGCTTACGAGCAGTACTTC
J: TRBJ2-7
V: TRBV5-5
length: 15
size: once
D: TRBD2

CDR3: CASSLTGSNTEAFF
DNA: TGTGCCAGCAGTTTGACAGGATCGAACACTGAAGCTTTCTTT
J: TRBJ1-1
V: TRBV27
length: 14
size: -
D: -

CDR3: CASSDPPGVHGYTF
DNA: TGTGCCAGCAGTGATCCCCCAGGGGTTCATGGCTACACCTTC
J: TRBJ1-2
V: TRBV6-1
length: 14
size: once
D: -

CDR3: CASSQDPVKETQYF
DNA: TGCGCCAGCAGCCAAGATCCCGTAAAAGAGACCCAGTACTTC
J: TRBJ2-5
V: TRBV4-1
length: 14
size: -
D: -

CDR3: CASSPPTDSEGSFF
DNA: TGTGCCAGCTCGCCGCCGACAGACTCGGAGGGTTCTTTCTTT
J: TRBJ1-1
V: TRBV18
length: 14
size: once
D: -

CDR3: CASSLAGGWQETQYF
DNA: TGTGCCAGCAGCTTGGCGGGAGGGTGGCAAGAGACCCAGTACTTC
J: TRBJ2-5
V: TRBV5-6
length: 15
size: -
D: TRBD2

CDR3: CASSWRQSSYNSPLHF
DNA: TGTGCCAGCAGCTGGAGACAGAGCTCCTATAATTCACCCCTCCACTTT
J: TRBJ1-6
V: TRBV11-2
length: 16
size: few
D: -

CDR3: CSLRVEGTQYF
DNA: TGCAGCCTCCGGGTTGAAGGGACCCAGTACTTC
J: TRBJ2-5
V: TRBV29-1
length: 11
size: few
D: -

CDR3: CASSPWDRGSLNTEAFF
DNA: TGCGCCAGCAGCCCCTGGGACAGGGGAAGTTTGAACACTGAAGCTTTCTTT
J: TRBJ1-1
V: TRBV4-1
length: 17
size: -
D: TRBD1